Here is one TCR beta chain with its context. This CDR3 fails to terminate in the conserved phenylalanine or tryptophan, so it likely reflects a read error. The DNA is left out, because the CDR3 cannot be placed on it with certainty; the CDR3 is given as TCRdb lists it. The source of the sample is a study of CD8+CD57+ T cells in acquired aplastic anemia. The wider study: The study obtained an average of roughly 3 ug of DNA from sorted CD4+ and CD8+ cells.

CDR1 and CDR2 from the germline V gene are SQVTM and ANQGSEA. The CDR3 is 14 amino acids in total, end residues counted. Patients chosen for sequencing had shown CD8+CD57+ cell expansion by flow cytometry. Researchers used genomic DNA as the template to profile TCR beta VDJ and CDR3. TCRdb fed the reads into MiXCR, producing one record per CDR3 protein. The sample records some 170,000 distinct CDR3 sequences, under 55% being singletons. The sample taken for sequencing was sorted CD4+, CD8+, or CD8+CD57+ T cells (not recorded which) from PBMCs. The sequence was obtained from a human donor with aplastic anemia. The chain couples TRBV29-1 to TRBJ2-1; TRBD1, as called in the table, went unchecked against the DNA. The CDR3 is CSVRDRGWDNEQSL.